These 10 T cell receptor beta chains share one sample of origin, sequenced in a study of cytomegalovirus exposure and HLA in healthy donors. The primer mix had 60 Vbeta and 13 Jbeta primers. Using immunoSEQ multiplex PCR, the repertoire was profiled, and TCRdb retains in-frame clones only, with some absent. The sample consists of 160,000 or so clones, 84% of them appearing once. Sequenced: PBMCs. Every receptor here comes from a man aged 30 to 39 in good health and CMV-seronegative.

The chain recombines TRBV30 with TRBJ1-2; D possibly corresponds to TRBD1 (5 bases). The CDR3 is made up of 16 amino acids. Germline CDR1 is GTSNPN and CDR2 is SVGIG (reference sequence). V lost 0 bases and J 4 bases, leaving 18 bases between the germline ends. This chain's CDR3 is CAWSVGYQGYTYGYTF. Here the CDR3 DNA reads TGTGCCTGGAGTGTAGGATACCAGGGCTATACCTATGGCTACACCTTC.

The V and J genes are TRBV6-5 and TRBJ2-1; 7 positions agree with TRBD1. The V and J ends lost 6 bases and 2 bases, in that order; junction bases with no gene match: 7. CDR3 length: 15 amino acids. Germline values: CDR1 MNHEY, CDR2 SVGAGI. The CDR3 DNA is TGTGCCAGCAGCTCGACAGGGAATCCCTACAATGAGCAGTTCTTC. The encoded protein is CASSSTGNPYNEQFF.

This clone was counted a few times. V is TRBV18 and J is TRBJ1-4, with D unresolved. This CDR3 has 14 amino acids. V lost 3 bases and J 12 bases, leaving 17 bases between the germline ends. Germline V gene data show CDR1 as KGHSH and CDR2 as LQKENI. CDR3: CASSPTRSGRELFF. CDR3 DNA: TGTGCCAGCTCACCTACGCGTTCGGGGAGAGAACTGTTTTTT. Complete variable domain (other parts from reference TRBV18 and TRBJ1-4): NAGVMQNPRHLVRRRGQEARLRCSPMKGHSHVYWYRQLPEEGLKFMVYLQKENIIDESGMPKERFSAEFPKEGPSILRIQQVVRGDSAAYFCASSPTRSGRELFFGSGTQLSVL.

The sample holds a few counts of this clone. This chain connects TRBV19 to TRBJ2-1; maybe TRBD2 (6 bases). Germline CDR1 and CDR2: LNHDA and SQIVND (reference sequence). Trimming took 3 bases from V and 9 from J, leaving 12 bases between them. This CDR3 comprises 13 residues. CDR3 amino acids: CASSITSYGEQFF. The CDR3 DNA reads TGTGCCAGTAGTATTACTAGCTACGGTGAGCAGTTCTTC.

The J gene is TRBJ1-6, the V gene TRBV7-6, with 7 nucleotides matching TRBD1. This CDR3 contains 18 residues. Per germline, CDR1 SGHVS and CDR2 FNYEAQ. J lost 0 bases, V lost 2 bases, and 7 bases had no gene match. The CDR3 DNA follows: TGTGCCAGCAGCTTATCGAACAGGGGAAGCTCCTATAATTCACCCCTCCACTTT. Encoded protein: CASSLSNRGSSYNSPLHF.

V and J are TRBV30 and TRBJ1-5; 9 bases are shared with TRBD1. Trimming cost V 3 bases and J 4 bases; bases outside gene matches: 4. This CDR3 region has 14 residues. Germline CDR1 is GTSNPN and CDR2 is SVGIG (reference sequence). The CDR3 bases are TGTGCCTGGAGCAGGACAGGGGTTAATCAGCCCCAGCATTTT. It specifies CAWSRTGVNQPQHF.

This clone was seen just once. This sequence joins TRBV2 and TRBJ2-4; TRBD2 aligns across 9 bases. V gave up 2 bases and J gave up 0 bases; unmatched junction bases: 5. Germline loops: CDR1 SNHLY, CDR2 FYNNEI. The CDR3 length is 17 residues. Written as DNA, the CDR3 is TGTGCCAGCAGTGAACGGGTAGCGGGGGTAGCCAAAAACATTCAGTACTTC. As protein: CASSERVAGVAKNIQYF.

The chain is built from TRBV4-3 and TRBJ2-1; TRBD2 agrees at 9 bases. The junction had 11 bases not matched to a gene; V was cut back by 1 base and J by 10 bases. Germline assignment: CDR1 LGHNA and CDR2 YSLEER. This CDR3 comprises 16 residues. CDR3 coding DNA: TGCGCCAGCAGCCAAGGGTCTAGCGGGATCGGTAGGGAGCAGTTCTTC. It encodes CASSQGSSGIGREQFF.

V gene TRBV4-2 combines with J gene TRBJ2-3; TRBD2 agrees at 10 bases. Per germline, CDR1 LGHNA and CDR2 YNFKEQ. V dropped 0 bases and J dropped 6; count of bases not matched to a gene: 6. This CDR3 comprises 16 residues. The CDR3 coding sequence is TGTGCCAGCAGCCAAGAAGCGGGAGGGGCGGGGGATACGCAGTATTTT. It specifies CASSQEAGGAGDTQYF.

V usage is TRBV19 and J usage is TRBJ1-1; maybe TRBD1 (6 bases). V was pared by 0 bases and J by 1 base, with 9 bases between. CDR1 is LNHDA and CDR2 is SQIVND in the germline V gene (reference sequence). CDR3 size: 15 residues. CDR3 sequence (DNA): TGTGCCAGTAGTATAGAACAGGGCCCGAACACTGAAGCTTTCTTT. The encoded protein is CASSIEQGPNTEAFF.